The T cell receptor (beta chain) described here comes from a study of spatial heterogeneity in lung cancer. Study details: The study consistently detected more beta-chain than alpha-chain sequences.

Time point: sample taken at primary tumor resection. TCRs were sequenced from unsorted whole RNA of tumor, nontumor lung or PBMC. The donor group consisted of around 77 patients who had untreated, early-stage non-small cell lung cancer. TCRdb analysed the 5' RACE reads with MiXCR anew, one entry per CDR3 protein. Counted here are about 21,000 distinct CDR3 sequences, roughly 4.6% occurring once; the ten biggest clones make up 7.4%. This clonotype was detected ten times or more. Trimming cost V 6 bases and J 0 bases; bases outside gene matches: 6. The CDR3 is made up of 15 amino acids. Per the germline V gene, CDR1 is MDHEN and CDR2 is SYDVKM.

This TCR was recovered from a male donor with early-stage non-small cell lung cancer. The rearrangement uses TRBV28 and TRBJ1-1, with 8 bases matching TRBD1. This material consisted of PBMCs, taken at surgery. CDR3 sequence (DNA): TGTGCCAGCAGCCGGACAGGGCCCATGAACACTGAAGCTTTCTTT. This translates into CASSRTGPMNTEAFF.